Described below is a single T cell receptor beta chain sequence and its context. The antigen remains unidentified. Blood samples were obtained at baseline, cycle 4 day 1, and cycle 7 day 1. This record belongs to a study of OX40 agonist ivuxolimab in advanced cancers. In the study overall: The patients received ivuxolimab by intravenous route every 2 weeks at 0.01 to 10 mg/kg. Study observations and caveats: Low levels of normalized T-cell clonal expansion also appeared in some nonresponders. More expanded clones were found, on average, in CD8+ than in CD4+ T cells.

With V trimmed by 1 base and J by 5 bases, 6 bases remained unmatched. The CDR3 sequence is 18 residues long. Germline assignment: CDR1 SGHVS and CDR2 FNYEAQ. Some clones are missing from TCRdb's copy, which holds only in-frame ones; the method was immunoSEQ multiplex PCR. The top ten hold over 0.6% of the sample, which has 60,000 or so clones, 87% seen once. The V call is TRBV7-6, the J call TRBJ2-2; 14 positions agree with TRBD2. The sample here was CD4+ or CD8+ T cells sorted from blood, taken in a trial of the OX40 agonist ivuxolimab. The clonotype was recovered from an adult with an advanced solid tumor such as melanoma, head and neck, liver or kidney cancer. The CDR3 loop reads CASSLGLAGGPGTGELFF. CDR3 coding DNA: TGTGCCAGCAGCTTAGGACTAGCGGGAGGGCCGGGGACCGGGGAGCTGTTTTTT.